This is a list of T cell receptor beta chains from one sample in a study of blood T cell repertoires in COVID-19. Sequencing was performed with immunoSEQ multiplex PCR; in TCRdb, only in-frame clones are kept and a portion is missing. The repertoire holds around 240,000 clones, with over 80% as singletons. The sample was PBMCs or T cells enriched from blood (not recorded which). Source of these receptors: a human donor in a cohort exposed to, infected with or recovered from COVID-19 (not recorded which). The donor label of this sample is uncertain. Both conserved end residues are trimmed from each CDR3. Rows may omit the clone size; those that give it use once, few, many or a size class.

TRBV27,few,ASSPRGTEAF
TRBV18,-,ASSPEEGYQAF
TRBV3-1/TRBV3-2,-,ASSHSGDTEAF
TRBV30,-,AWSSRLRSEKMTGELF
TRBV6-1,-,ASSEALRASLQETQY
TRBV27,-,ASSKGEDRVGAF
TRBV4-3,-,ASSSPGQGTYNEQF
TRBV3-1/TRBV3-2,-,ASSRGSNYGYT
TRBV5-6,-,ASSLGLIPAGRLYT
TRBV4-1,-,ASSQVLRGGTDTQY
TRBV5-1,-,ASSRGAGGIDEQY
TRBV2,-,ASSGGTESEKLF
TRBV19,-,ASSNSVGEDTQY
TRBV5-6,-,ASSFYRRNYGYT
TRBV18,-,ASSPQSTGNNYGYT
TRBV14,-,ASSQEPRLGTGGPGELF
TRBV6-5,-,ASSYSTVVAYEQY
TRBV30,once,AWSGQGNQPQH
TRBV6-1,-,ASSEDWARLYGYT
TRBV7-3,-,ASSPGTGKAF
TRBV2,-,ASTGEMDTEAF
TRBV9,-,ASSLSGGLNEQF
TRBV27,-,ASSYTGKSEKLF
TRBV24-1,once,ATSDAGGARETQY
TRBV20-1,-,SARGEF
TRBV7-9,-,ASSFSDEQF
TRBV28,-,ASRLLRVNQPQH
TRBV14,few,ASSPLGVYNSPLH
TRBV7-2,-,ASSLEGTGGQGGYT
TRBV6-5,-,ASSYFDGDNEQF
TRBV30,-,AWIGGSARGYNSPLH
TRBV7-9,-,ASSLGQGAGYGYT
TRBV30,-,AWSVLNGARHNEQF
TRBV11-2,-,ASSSAGGRGFYNSPLH
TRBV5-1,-,ASSPREETQY
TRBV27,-,ASRPEGAARHYT
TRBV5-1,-,ASSLVTGANTEAF
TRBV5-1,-,ASSYRDSPEAF
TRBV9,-,ASSVEGVGTGELF
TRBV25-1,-,ASTSSGDRGAF
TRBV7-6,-,ASSPSGGSTDTQY
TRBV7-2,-,ASSLGGGGNGYT
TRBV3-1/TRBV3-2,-,ASSQDRVSEAF
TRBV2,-,ASSERVFPEKLF
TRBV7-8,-,ASSFPSIDRDGSNEKLF
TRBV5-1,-,ASSLTGDTEAF
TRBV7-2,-,ASSAPGLHNRVYEQY
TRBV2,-,ASSEQGGDQPQH